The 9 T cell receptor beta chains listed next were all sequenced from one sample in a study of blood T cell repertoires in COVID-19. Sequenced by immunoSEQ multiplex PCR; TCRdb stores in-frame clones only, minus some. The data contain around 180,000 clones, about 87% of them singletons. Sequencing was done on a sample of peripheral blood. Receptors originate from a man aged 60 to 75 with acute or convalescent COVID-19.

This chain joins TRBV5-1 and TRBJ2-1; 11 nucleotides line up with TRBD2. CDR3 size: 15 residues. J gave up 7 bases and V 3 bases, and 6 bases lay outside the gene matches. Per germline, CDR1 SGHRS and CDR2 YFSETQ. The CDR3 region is CASSSTSGSLNEQFF. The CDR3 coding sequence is TGCGCCAGCAGCTCTACTAGCGGGAGTCTGAATGAGCAGTTCTTC.

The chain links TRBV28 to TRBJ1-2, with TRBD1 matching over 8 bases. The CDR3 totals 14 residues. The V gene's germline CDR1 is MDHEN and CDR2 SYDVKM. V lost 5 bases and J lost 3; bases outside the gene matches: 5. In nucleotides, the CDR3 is TGTGCCAGCAGTCCCCCGGACAGGGACTATGGCTACACCTTC. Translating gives CASSPPDRDYGYTF.

The CDR3 bases are TGTGCCAGCAGCTTAGCATCGCGACAGGGGCCCTACTACGAGCAGTACTTC. Amino acids: CASSLASRQGPYYEQYF. The chain combines TRBV11-3 with TRBJ2-7; TRBD1 matches 8 bases. Trimming took 1 base from V and 3 from J; bases not matched to a gene: 11. CDR1 is SGHNT, CDR2 YENEEA, per germline. CDR3 length: 17 amino acids.

DNA of the CDR3: TGTGCCAGCAGTGGACAAACAGCTAACTATGGCTACACCTTC. The encoded protein is CASSGQTANYGYTF. The chain couples TRBV2 to TRBJ1-2; unclear D gene. Trimming shortened V by 4 bases and J by 0 bases, and 9 bases separated the two germline ends. Looked up from germline, CDR1 is SNHLY and CDR2 is FYNNEI. The CDR3 sequence is 14 residues long.

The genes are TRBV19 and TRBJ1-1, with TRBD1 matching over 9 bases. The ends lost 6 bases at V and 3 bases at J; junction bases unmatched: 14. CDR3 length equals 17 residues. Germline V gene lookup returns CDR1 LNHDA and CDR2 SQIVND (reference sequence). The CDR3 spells CASRSKLPGTGYTEAFF. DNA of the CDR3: TGTGCCAGTAGGTCAAAGCTACCGGGGACAGGGTACACTGAAGCTTTCTTT.

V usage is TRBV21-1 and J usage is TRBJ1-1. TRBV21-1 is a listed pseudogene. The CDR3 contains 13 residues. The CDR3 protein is CASSKVARTEAFF. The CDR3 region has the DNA TGTGCCAGCAGCAAAGTGGCGAGGACTGAAGCTTTCTTT.

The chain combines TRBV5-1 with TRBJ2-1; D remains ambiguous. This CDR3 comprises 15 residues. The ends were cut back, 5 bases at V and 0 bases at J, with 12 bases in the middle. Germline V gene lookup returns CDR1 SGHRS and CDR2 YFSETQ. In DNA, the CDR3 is TGCGCCAGCAGGTCCCGTTCCTCCTCCTACAATGAGCAGTTCTTC. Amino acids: CASRSRSSSYNEQFF.

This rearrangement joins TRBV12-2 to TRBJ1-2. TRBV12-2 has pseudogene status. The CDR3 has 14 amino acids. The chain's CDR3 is CASRLACGVRGYTF. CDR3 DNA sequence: TGTGCAAGTCGCTTAGCGTGCGGGGTTCGGGGCTACACCTTC.

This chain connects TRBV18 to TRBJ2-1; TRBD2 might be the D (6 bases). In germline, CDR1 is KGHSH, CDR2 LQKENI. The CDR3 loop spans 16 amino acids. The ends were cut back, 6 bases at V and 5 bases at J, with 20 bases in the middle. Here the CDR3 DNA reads TGTGCCAGCTCCCCCCTCCAGGCCGGGGGTAACAATGAGCAGTTCTTC. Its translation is CASSPLQAGGNNEQFF.